This T cell receptor beta chain was recovered during a study of blood T cell repertoires in COVID-19. Study at large: Samples representing acute and convalescent COVID-19 were sourced from the United States, Italy and Spain. PBMCs, B-cell-depleted T cells, or T cells provided the cDNA or gDNA that made up the material.

In the authors' workflow: The assay estimated nucleated cells by amplifying reference gene primers. The method was immunoSEQ multiplex PCR; TCRdb's version includes in-frame clones alone and lacks a portion of them. The DNA gave D and trimming, while V, J and clone size come from that table. The sample has over 400,000 clones, 70% to 90% seen once; the top ten hold approximately 3%. Germline CDR1 reads GTSNPN; CDR2 reads SVGIG (reference sequence). This CDR3 has 13 residues. V gave up 2 bases and J gave up 5 bases, with 12 bases separating them. The clonotype comes from a human donor in a cohort sampled during active COVID-19. The chain recombines TRBV30 with TRBJ1-1; tentatively, D is TRBD1 (6 bases). The sequenced material came from peripheral blood. CDR3 loop: CAWSKARGTEAFF. DNA for the CDR3: TGTGCCTGGAGTAAGGCTAGGGGGACTGAAGCTTTCTTT. Full variable domain (outside the CDR3, taken from reference TRBV30 and TRBJ1-1): SQTIHQWPATLVQPVGSPLSLECTVEGTSNPNLYWYRQAAGRGLQLLFYSVGIGQISSEVPQNLSASRPQDRQFILSSKKLLLSDSGFYLCAWSKARGTEAFFGQGTRLTVV.